Sequencing of this TCR beta chain was carried out in a study of T cells in Graves' hyperthyroidism and ophthalmopathy. Study results and caveats: Blood samples included most of the expanded thyroid clonotypes exceeding 0.001.

RNA transcripts were the template for amplifying TCR beta CDR3 regions. When the TCR CDR3 underwent first-round RT-PCR, the HTBI primer set was used. One entry per CDR3 protein results from TCRdb running MiXCR on the multiplex PCR reads. This sample carries about 610,000 distinct CDR3 sequences, around 46% of them seen once, and the ten largest clones take 7.5% to 8.5%. The table lists this clonotype with a count of one. Its antigen is as yet unknown. After removal of 5 bases from V and 8 bases from J, the junction contained 9 bases not matched to a gene. The CDR3 loop spans 14 amino acids. Together with thyroid ultrasound, orbital computed tomography, serum thyroxine and TRAb, clinical symptoms were used for diagnoses.

The chain has TRBV12-3 or TRBV12-4 and TRBJ2-5; TRBD2 matches 9 bases. The sequencing input was peripheral blood or thyroid tissue (not recorded which). This receptor was identified in a woman aged 18-29 years with Graves' hyperthyroidism. CDR3 sequence (DNA): TGTGCCAGCAGTCATAGCGGGAGACGATTAACCCAGTACTTC. It specifies CASSHSGRRLTQYF.